Presented here are 7 T cell receptor beta chains from one specimen sequenced in a study of technical replicates of blood from a handful of donors. Assay: immunoSEQ multiplex PCR; the TCRdb copy retains only in-frame clones and omits some. The table shows approximately 70,000 clones, with 91% occurring only once. The sample comprised T cells isolated from PBMCs. Receptor source: a human donor in good health. Some clones in this sample may be carry-over from other donors' samples.

The chain carries TRBV14 and TRBJ1-4; no reliable D call. This CDR3 has 15 residues. Germline V lookup: CDR1 SGHDN, CDR2 FVKESK. With 2 bases removed from V and 7 bases from J, the gap between germline ends came to 14 bases. The CDR3 loop reads CASSQRRGYGEKLFF. The CDR3 nucleotides read TGTGCCAGCAGCCAACGGCGAGGGTACGGTGAAAAACTGTTTTTT.

The chain uses TRBV5-1 and TRBJ2-7; maybe TRBD1 (5 bases). The V gene's germline CDR1 is SGHRS and CDR2 YFSETQ. This CDR3 has 19 residues. The V and J ends lost 2 bases and 3 bases respectively, with 27 bases between them. CDR3 DNA: TGCGCCAGCAGCTTTGGGCCTCTTTATCAGGGTGGTCCGATCTACGAGCAGTACTTC. Translation: CASSFGPLYQGGPIYEQYF.

V usage is TRBV28 and J usage is TRBJ1-5; D is possibly TRBD1 (5 bases). V was clipped by 6 bases and J by 2 bases, with 14 bases between them. Germline CDR1 MDHEN, CDR2 SYDVKM. CDR3 length: 15 residues. The CDR3 protein is CASSLVWGGNQPQHF. CDR3 in DNA: TGTGCCAGCAGCCTCGTTTGGGGGGGCAATCAGCCCCAGCATTTT.

The CDR3 nucleotides are TGTGCCAGCAGTGAGTATCAGAGACTGAAATTTGAAGCTTTCTTT. Translation gives CASSEYQRLKFEAFF. The chain carries TRBV6-1 and TRBJ1-1; D not certain. The V gene lost 3 bases and the J gene lost 7 bases, with 18 bases spanning the gap. The CDR3 is made up of 15 amino acids. Looked up from germline, CDR1 is MNHNS and CDR2 is SASEGT.

The chain is built from TRBV4-1 and TRBJ1-4; 9 nucleotides match TRBD1. Trimming took 1 base from V and 8 from J; bases not matched to a gene: 11. This CDR3 spans 17 amino acids. CDR1 and CDR2 (germline): MGHRA, YSYEKL. CDR3 DNA: TGCGCCAGCAGCCAAGGCACCTCCGGGACAGGGCAGGAAAAACTGTTTTTT. This gives the protein CASSQGTSGTGQEKLFF.

This chain uses TRBV7-9 with TRBJ2-3, with 7 nucleotides matching TRBD2. V lost 5 bases, J lost 1 base, and 3 bases stayed unmatched. From germline, CDR1 is SEHNR and CDR2 FQNEAQ (reference sequence). The CDR3 runs to 14 residues. The CDR3 is CASSVRGGTDTQYF. CDR3 coding DNA: TGTGCCAGCAGCGTTCGGGGGGGCACAGATACGCAGTATTTT.

The CDR3 DNA follows: TGTGCCAGCCGACGGGTGAACACTGAAGCTTTCTTT. It translates to CASRRVNTEAFF. The J gene is TRBJ1-1, the V gene TRBV6-1; no definite D call. V shed 8 bases and J shed 0 bases, with 7 bases lying between them. The CDR3 totals 12 residues. Germline loops: CDR1 MNHNS, CDR2 SASEGT.